Below are 22 T cell receptor beta chains sequenced from a single sample in a study of vaccination and CD4 T cells after COVID-19. For these receptors, no antigen is known. Treatment specified: roughly 10-day PBMC culture with coronavirus spike peptide pools or control peptides (ViraFEST assay). The Oncomine TCR Beta short-read assay was what sequenced the DNA obtained from cultured CD4+ T cells. One entry per CDR3 protein, called by TCRdb with MiXCR from the PCR reads. This sample has more than 11,000 distinct CDR3 sequences, with over 25% found just once. Specimen: CD4+ T cells from blood, cultured in vitro, collected before SARS-CoV-2 vaccination. The source of these receptors is a human donor who received a COVID-19 vaccine.

V and J are TRBV27 and TRBJ1-1; possible D gene TRBD1, 6 bases. CDR3 size: 16 residues. The germline gives CDR1 MNHEY, CDR2 SMNVEV (reference sequence). Trimming shortened V by 3 bases and J by 1 base, and 15 bases separated the two germline ends. CDR3 coding DNA: TGTGCCAGCAGTTTGGGCGCAGGGGATTGGAACACTGAAGCTTTCTTT. This translates into CASSLGAGDWNTEAFF.

Only a few counts were recorded for this clonotype. The V gene is TRBV6-1, the J gene TRBJ1-5; tentative D call: TRBD1 (5 bases). Germline CDR1 reads MNHNS; CDR2 reads SASEGT. Deletions cut 11 bases from V and 9 bases from J, with 23 bases between. CDR3 length: 14 amino acids. The CDR3 sequence: CAGQPGPSLGPQHF. The CDR3 bases are TGTGCCGGACAACCGGGACCGTCGTTAGGGCCCCAGCATTTT.

The V call is TRBV21-1, the J call TRBJ1-2; the table gives TRBD1 as D, unverified against the DNA. TRBV21-1 is given as a pseudogene. This CDR3 has 16 residues. CDR3 residues: CASSKPDRGTGYGYTF. CDR3 coding DNA: TGTGCCAGCAGCAAACCTGACAGGGGGACAGGCTATGGCTACACCTTC.

CDR3 coding DNA: TGTGCCAGCAGTGAATCGACAGGGCATGTGAATCAGCCCCAGCATTTT. It encodes CASSESTGHVNQPQHF. This rearrangement joins TRBV6-2 or TRBV6-3 to TRBJ1-5, with TRBD1 matching 7 bases. This CDR3 spans 16 amino acids. Germline V lookup: CDR1 MNHEY, CDR2 SVGEGT. The V and J ends lost 5 bases and 4 bases, in that order; junction bases with no gene match: 11.

As concerns this clonotype: One junction end disagrees with the germline gene, perhaps due to a read error. The V call is TRBV2, the J call TRBJ1-2; perhaps TRBD1 as D (5 bases). Germline V gene sequence: CDR1 SNHLY, CDR2 FYNNEI. The CDR3 is 13 residues long. The CDR3 coding sequence is TGTGCCGGCAGCGCCGGACAAAATAGCGGCTACACCTTC. It encodes CAGSAGQNSGYTF.

This clonotype was observed a few times. This sequence joins TRBV6-5 and TRBJ1-3; no clear D. Trimming shortened V by 0 bases and J by 4 bases, and 4 bases separated the two germline ends. CDR1 is MNHEY, CDR2 SVGAGI, per germline. This CDR3 comprises 13 residues. CDR3 bases: TGTGCCAGCAGTTACTCGAGAGGAAACACCATATATTTT. This encodes CASSYSRGNTIYF.

This chain joins TRBV5-4 and TRBJ2-1; tentative D call: TRBD1 (5 bases). Germline V gene data show CDR1 as SGHNT and CDR2 as YYREEE (reference sequence). Trimming removed 4 bases at V and 0 bases at J, with 11 bases between. The CDR3 covers 15 residues. CDR3 DNA: TGTGCCAGCAGCCAGGACATTAGCTCCTACAATGAGCAGTTCTTC. It encodes CASSQDISSYNEQFF.

The genes are TRBV5-4 and TRBJ2-7; 7 nucleotides match TRBD2. This CDR3 has 16 amino acids. CDR1 is SGHNT and CDR2 is YYREEE in the germline V gene (reference sequence). Trimming cost V 4 bases and J 0 bases; bases outside gene matches: 10. This CDR3 is CASSRWERGSSYEQYF. The DNA of the CDR3 is TGTGCCAGCAGCCGTTGGGAGCGGGGTAGCTCCTACGAGCAGTACTTC.

This chain connects TRBV20-1 to TRBJ1-5, with 8 bases identical to TRBD1. This CDR3 has 17 amino acids. Trimming took 2 bases from V and 0 from J; bases not matched to a gene: 9. Germline-derived CDR1 and CDR2 are DFQATT and SNEGSKA (reference sequence). The CDR3 region is CSARSGGAGVSNQPQHF. CDR3 nucleotide sequence: TGCAGTGCTAGATCAGGGGGCGCCGGGGTTAGCAATCAGCCCCAGCATTTT.

The chain joins TRBV6-5 to TRBJ2-1; D possibly corresponds to TRBD2 (5 bases). Germline V CDR1 and CDR2: MNHEY, SVGAGI. Trimming left V 2 bases short and J 2 bases short, with 10 bases between. This CDR3 contains 15 residues. CDR3: CASSYRLATYNEQFF. CDR3 sequence (DNA): TGTGCCAGCAGTTACAGGCTAGCCACCTACAATGAGCAGTTCTTC.

There are a few counts of this clonotype. The chain uses TRBV7-2 and TRBJ2-1; TRBD2 aligns across 12 bases. This CDR3 is built from 14 residues. The V segment lost 5 bases and the J segment 12 bases; nucleotides outside the gene matches: 8. Germline V gene lookup returns CDR1 SGHTA and CDR2 FQGNSA. The CDR3 DNA sequence: TGTGCCAGCAGCCGGACTAGCGGGGAGGTGGTGCAGTTCTTC. This translates into CASSRTSGEVVQFF.

This rearrangement joins TRBV30 to TRBJ2-3, with D tentatively TRBD1 or TRBD2 (5 bases each). Germline-derived CDR1 and CDR2 are GTSNPN and SVGIG (reference sequence). Trimming pared 3 bases from V and 0 bases from J, leaving 16 bases between. The CDR3 is made up of 16 amino acids. CDR3 nucleotide sequence: TGTGCCTGGAGCCTGGGGACCTCGGCGAGCACAGATACGCAGTATTTT. It encodes CAWSLGTSASTDTQYF. Combining the CDR3 with reference TRBV30 and TRBJ2-3 gives the whole variable domain SQTIHQWPATLVQPVGSPLSLECTVEGTSNPNLYWYRQAAGRGLQLLFYSVGIGQISSEVPQNLSASRPQDRQFILSSKKLLLSDSGFYLCAWSLGTSASTDTQYFGPGTRLTVL.

The chain employs TRBV5-1 and TRBJ2-5; 9 bases fit TRBD2. Unmatched junction bases numbered 9, after V lost 1 base and J lost 5 bases. This CDR3 comprises 16 residues. The germline CDR1 and CDR2 sequences are SGHRS and YFSETQ. The CDR3 DNA sequence: TGCGCCAGCAGCTTGCTTTTAGCGGGGGTACCGGAGACCCAGTACTTC. This translates into CASSLLLAGVPETQYF.

J is TRBJ2-7 and V is TRBV10-1, with TRBD1 identical over 7 bases. The CDR3 totals 14 residues. Germline loops: CDR1 WNHNN, CDR2 SYGVQD (reference sequence). Trimming took 3 bases from V and 3 from J; bases not matched to a gene: 5. The CDR3: CASSDRTGYYEQYF. The CDR3 region has the DNA TGCGCCAGCAGTGATCGGACAGGATACTACGAGCAGTACTTC.

This clonotype has only a few counts. This chain connects TRBV30 to TRBJ1-6; D call uncertain. Between the trimmed V and J ends, which lost 3 bases and 0 bases, there was a span of 9 bases. The CDR3 totals 15 residues. CDR1 and CDR2 from the germline V gene are GTSNPN and SVGIG (reference sequence). CDR3 residues: CAWSRDGSYNSPLHF. The CDR3 DNA reads as TGTGCCTGGAGCCGCGATGGCTCCTATAATTCACCCCTCCACTTT.

By its share, this clonotype is hyperexpanded. The chain employs TRBV20-1 and TRBJ1-1; D possibly corresponds to TRBD1 (6 bases). Germline V gene sequence: CDR1 DFQATT, CDR2 SNEGSKA (reference sequence). Trimming cost V 6 bases and J 7 bases, with 12 bases left between them. The length of the CDR3 is 11 residues. The CDR3 bases are TGCAGTGCCCATACAGGGATTGAAGCTTTCTTT. Protein product: CSAHTGIEAFF.

There are a few counts of this clonotype. This rearrangement joins TRBV12-3 or TRBV12-4 to TRBJ1-6, with D unresolved. Deletions cut 1 base from V and 6 bases from J, with 7 bases between. This CDR3 has 14 residues. The CDR3 region is CASSLGRINSPLHF. CDR3 bases: TGTGCCAGCAGTTTAGGTCGGATTAATTCACCCCTCCACTTT.

The rearrangement links TRBV18 to TRBJ2-3; 7 positions agree with TRBD1. This CDR3 is 20 amino acids long. The V segment lost 4 bases and the J segment 1 base; nucleotides outside the gene matches: 20. Germline-derived CDR1 and CDR2 are KGHSH and LQKENI. The CDR3 sequence: CASSRRIIVRGTVGTDTQYF. Written as DNA, the CDR3 is TGTGCCAGCTCACGCAGGATAATCGTTCGTGGGACAGTCGGCACAGATACGCAGTATTTT.

The chain has TRBV5-6 and TRBJ2-7; 7 bases are shared with TRBD1. The CDR3 has 16 residues. In germline, CDR1 is SGHDT, CDR2 YYEEEE. V shed 3 bases and J 0 bases; nucleotides not matched to a gene: 9. The CDR3 region is CASSSVRDSSSYEQYF. DNA of the CDR3: TGTGCCAGCAGCTCAGTCCGGGACAGTAGCTCCTACGAGCAGTACTTC.

This clonotype was seen a handful of times. The CDR3 region is CAWKENRGFPYEQYF. The CDR3 nucleotides read TGTGCCTGGAAGGAGAACCGGGGCTTTCCCTACGAGCAGTACTTC. The chain recombines TRBV30 with TRBJ2-7; TRBD1 or TRBD2 may be the D gene (5 bases each). Germline V CDR1 and CDR2: GTSNPN, SVGIG (reference sequence). The V gene lost 4 bases and the J gene lost 2 bases, with 18 bases spanning the gap. This CDR3 region has 15 residues.

This sequence joins TRBV2 and TRBJ1-3, with no clear D. This CDR3 has 16 residues. Trimming left V 2 bases short and J 2 bases short, with 13 bases between. Germline V gene lookup returns CDR1 SNHLY and CDR2 FYNNEI. CDR3 coding DNA: TGTGCCAGCAGTGAAATTGTGAGGGAGGCTGGAAACACCATATATTTT. Protein product: CASSEIVREAGNTIYF.

The table lists this clonotype with a few counts. The chain is built from TRBV9 and TRBJ1-2; TRBD1 might be the D (6 bases). CDR3 length: 17 residues. CDR1 is SGDLS, CDR2 YYNGEE, per germline. Trimming took off 4 bases at V and 6 bases at J, with 25 bases between the two ends. The CDR3 DNA reads TGTGCCAGCAGCCCCCCGGGACACCACGCACTTATCCATGGCTACACCTTC. Its protein is CASSPPGHHALIHGYTF.